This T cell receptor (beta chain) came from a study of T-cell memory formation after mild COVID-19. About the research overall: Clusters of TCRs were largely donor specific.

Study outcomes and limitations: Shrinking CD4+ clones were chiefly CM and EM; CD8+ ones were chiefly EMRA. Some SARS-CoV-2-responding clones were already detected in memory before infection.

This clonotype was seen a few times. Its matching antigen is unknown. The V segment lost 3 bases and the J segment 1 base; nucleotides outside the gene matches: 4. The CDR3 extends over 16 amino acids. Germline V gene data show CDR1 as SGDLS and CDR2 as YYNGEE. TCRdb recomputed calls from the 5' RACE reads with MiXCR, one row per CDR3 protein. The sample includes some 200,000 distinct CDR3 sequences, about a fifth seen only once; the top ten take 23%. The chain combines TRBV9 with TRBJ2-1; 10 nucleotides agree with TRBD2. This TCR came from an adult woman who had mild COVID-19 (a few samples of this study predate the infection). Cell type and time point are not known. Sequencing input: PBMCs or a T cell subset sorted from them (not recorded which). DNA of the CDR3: TGTGCCAGCAGCGCCCAACTAGCGGGGTCCTACAATGAGCAGTTCTTC. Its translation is CASSAQLAGSYNEQFF.